This TCR beta chain is drawn from a study of blood T cell repertoires in COVID-19. V was trimmed by 4 bases and J by 7 bases, leaving 21 bases between them. This CDR3 has 16 residues. The germline CDR1 and CDR2 sequences are SGHTS and YDEGEE. Some clones are missing from TCRdb's copy, which holds only in-frame ones; the method was immunoSEQ multiplex PCR. The sample contains approximately 360,000 clones, around 89% of which appear only once. V usage is TRBV5-8 and J usage is TRBJ1-5; no clear D. Sequences were obtained from PBMCs or T cells enriched from blood (not recorded which). The TCR sequence derives from a woman aged 25 to 45 with acute COVID-19. CDR3 DNA sequence: TGTGCCAGCAGCCGTTTTGGTTCGGGGTTGTTACAGCCCCAGCATTTT. Its protein is CASSRFGSGLLQPQHF.